There are many counts of the clone carrying this T cell receptor beta chain. This record comes from a study of spatial heterogeneity in lung cancer. Time point of the sample: sample taken at primary tumor resection. The donors, 70 to 80 patients with untreated early-stage non-small cell lung cancer, provided the samples. A unique molecular identifier was carried by every single TCR cDNA molecule. TCRdb independently ran MiXCR on the 5' RACE reads; one entry per CDR3 protein. The sample includes roughly 39,000 distinct CDR3 sequences, roughly 8% of them seen just once. Trimming took 4 bases from V and 5 from J; bases not matched to a gene: 10. The CDR3 sequence is 16 residues long. CDR1 and CDR2 (germline): LGHNA, YSLEER.

The chain combines TRBV4-3 with TRBJ1-5, with 8 positions matching TRBD1. This sample comprised PBMCs, obtained at surgery. The TCR was taken from a male donor with early-stage non-small cell lung cancer. The CDR3 nucleotides are TGCGCCAGCAGCCTAGCTTTGACAGGGGTCTATCAGCCCCAGCATTTT. Encoded protein: CASSLALTGVYQPQHF.